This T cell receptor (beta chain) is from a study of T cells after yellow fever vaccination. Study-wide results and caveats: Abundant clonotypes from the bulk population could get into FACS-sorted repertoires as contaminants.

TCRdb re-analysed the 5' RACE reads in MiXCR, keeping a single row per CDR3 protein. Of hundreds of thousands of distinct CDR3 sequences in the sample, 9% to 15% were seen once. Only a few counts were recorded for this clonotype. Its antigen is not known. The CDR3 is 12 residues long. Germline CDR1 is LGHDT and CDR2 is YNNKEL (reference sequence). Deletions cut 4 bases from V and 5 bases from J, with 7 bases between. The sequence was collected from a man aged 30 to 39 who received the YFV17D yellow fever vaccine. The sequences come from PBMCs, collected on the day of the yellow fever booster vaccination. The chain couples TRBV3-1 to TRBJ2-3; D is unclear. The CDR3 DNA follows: TGTGCCAGCAGCCGCTTGGGAGATACGCAGTATTTT. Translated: CASSRLGDTQYF.